The 26 T cell receptor beta chains presented below share a single source sample, sequenced in a study of cytomegalovirus exposure and HLA in healthy donors. The data were produced by immunoSEQ multiplex PCR, yet TCRdb's version contains in-frame clones alone and is incomplete. The data hold approximately 97,000 clones, with 85% to 95% observed a single time. The sequenced material came from PBMCs. Receptor source: a woman younger than 45 in good health and CMV-seropositive.

The chain links TRBV28 to TRBJ1-2, with D uncertain. The ends were cut back, 8 bases at V and 5 bases at J, with 12 bases in the middle. Per germline, CDR1 MDHEN and CDR2 SYDVKM. The CDR3 length is 12 residues. DNA for the CDR3: TGTGCCAGCTTTAGTGAAGAGTATGGCTACACCTTC. Translating it yields CASFSEEYGYTF.

The genes are TRBV28 and TRBJ2-5, with D perhaps matching TRBD2 (7 bases). Between the trimmed V and J ends, which lost 6 bases and 5 bases, there was a span of 13 bases. The V gene's germline CDR1 is MDHEN and CDR2 SYDVKM. The CDR3 is 13 amino acids. CDR3 sequence reads: CASSYEGGETQYF. For the CDR3, the DNA is TGTGCCAGCAGCTACGAGGGGGGGGAGACCCAGTACTTC.

This clone was recorded only once. The chain joins TRBV7-2 to TRBJ2-1, with D hard to call. The V and J ends lost 5 bases and 0 bases respectively, with 8 bases between them. Germline V gives CDR1 SGHTA, CDR2 FQGNSA. The CDR3 sequence is 14 residues long. Written as DNA, the CDR3 is TGTGCCAGCAGCCCAGAGGCCTCCTACAATGAGCAGTTCTTC. Translating gives CASSPEASYNEQFF. Using reference TRBV7-2 and TRBJ2-1 for the parts outside the CDR3, the full variable domain is GAGVSQSPSNKVTEKGKDVELRCDPISGHTALYWYRQSLGQGLEFLIYFQGNSAPDKSGLPSDRFSAERTGGSVSTLTIQRTQQEDSAVYLCASSPEASYNEQFFGPGTRLTVL.

The CDR3 DNA follows: TGTGCCAGCAGCCCTGGCTTCGGGGTAGCTTTCTTT. This gives the protein CASSPGFGVAFF. The chain uses TRBV7-8 and TRBJ1-1; D is unresolved. The V gene's germline CDR1 is SGHVS and CDR2 FQNEAQ. The V end was cut by 5 bases, the J end by 10 bases, with 14 bases between. The CDR3 runs 12 residues.

The chain is built from TRBV5-1 and TRBJ2-3, with 9 bases lining up with TRBD2. The CDR3 length is 18 residues. Germline CDR1 is SGHRS and CDR2 is YFSETQ. Trimming at V came to 3 bases and at J to 2 bases, leaving 13 bases not matched to a gene. The CDR3 loop is CASSSGLLAGLNTDTQYF. The CDR3 bases are TGCGCCAGCAGCTCGGGACTGCTAGCGGGGCTCAACACAGATACGCAGTATTTT.

This clone was observed a handful of times. CDR3 in DNA: TGTGCCAGCAGCTGGGGGACAGGGACCTACGAGCAGTACTTC. Translated, it gives CASSWGTGTYEQYF. V and J are TRBV11-2 and TRBJ2-7; 9 bases agree with TRBD1. With V trimmed by 4 bases and J by 2 bases, 3 bases remained unmatched. The CDR3 contains 14 residues. CDR1 SGHAT and CDR2 FQNNGV come from the germline V gene. Full variable domain (outside the CDR3, taken from reference TRBV11-2 and TRBJ2-7): EAGVAQSPRYKIIEKRQSVAFWCNPISGHATLYWYQQILGQGPKLLIQFQNNGVVDDSQLPKDRFSAERLKGVDSTLKIQPAKLEDSAVYLCASSWGTGTYEQYFGPGTRLTVT.

This clone was seen a single time. The chain couples TRBV30 to TRBJ2-3; D remains ambiguous. Germline values: CDR1 GTSNPN, CDR2 SVGIG (reference sequence). The CDR3 runs 13 residues. The V and J ends lost 2 bases and 2 bases respectively, with 8 bases between them. CDR3 protein: CAWSLRSTDTQYF. The CDR3 nucleotides are TGTGCCTGGAGTTTGAGGTCCACAGATACGCAGTATTTT.

The rearrangement uses TRBV7-6 and TRBJ2-7; no firm D call. The CDR3 has 16 amino acids. Per germline, CDR1 SGHVS and CDR2 FNYEAQ. Trimming stripped 0 bases from V and 3 bases from J, with 15 bases between. The CDR3 region is CASSLAHFGGRYEQYF. In DNA, the CDR3 is TGTGCCAGCAGCTTAGCGCATTTTGGCGGCCGCTACGAGCAGTACTTC. The full variable domain, its missing parts supplied by reference TRBV7-6 and TRBJ2-7, is GAGVSQSPRYKVTKRGQDVALRCDPISGHVSLYWYRQALGQGPEFLTYFNYEAQQDKSGLPNDRFSAERPEGSISTLTIQRTEQRDSAMYRCASSLAHFGGRYEQYFGPGTRLTVT.

This chain joins TRBV5-1 and TRBJ2-1; 8 bases match TRBD1. Looked up from germline, CDR1 is SGHRS and CDR2 is YFSETQ. This CDR3 comprises 16 residues. V shed 0 bases, J shed 6 bases, and the junction held 8 bases outside the gene matches. CDR3 sequence reads: CASSLAGTGHFNEQFF. The CDR3 coding sequence is TGCGCCAGCAGCTTGGCCGGGACAGGACATTTCAATGAGCAGTTCTTC.

This sequence joins TRBV5-1 and TRBJ2-5; maybe TRBD1 (6 bases). The ends were cut back, 5 bases at V and 2 bases at J, with 13 bases in the middle. Germline CDR1 reads SGHRS; CDR2 reads YFSETQ. This CDR3 region has 14 residues. CDR3 sequence reads: CASSSLQGQETQYF. For the CDR3, the DNA is TGCGCCAGCAGTTCCCTACAGGGACAAGAGACCCAGTACTTC.

CDR3 sequence: CASSWGTKTNEKLFF. The CDR3 nucleotides are TGCGCCAGCAGCTGGGGGACAAAAACTAATGAAAAACTGTTTTTT. The chain couples TRBV5-1 to TRBJ1-4; a possible D gene is TRBD1 (6 bases). CDR1 is SGHRS and CDR2 is YFSETQ in the germline V gene. Trimming stripped 3 bases from V and 1 base from J, with 10 bases between. The CDR3 spans 15 residues.

J is TRBJ2-5 and V is TRBV6-1, with 8 nucleotides matching TRBD2. V lost 11 bases and J lost 2; bases outside the gene matches: 13. CDR1 and CDR2 (germline): MNHNS, SASEGT. The CDR3 is made up of 15 amino acids. The CDR3 region has the DNA TGTGCCTCCTCGCGCCGGGCGGGAGGACAAGAGACCCAGTACTTC. Translated: CASSRRAGGQETQYF.

This chain connects TRBV30 to TRBJ1-1; TRBD1 might be the D (6 bases). The length of the CDR3 is 13 residues. Germline values: CDR1 GTSNPN, CDR2 SVGIG (reference sequence). The V gene lost 1 base and the J gene lost 11 bases, with 17 bases spanning the gap. The CDR3 sequence: CAWSAGGGRVAFF. The CDR3 nucleotides read TGTGCCTGGAGTGCGGGCGGGGGGCGTGTTGCTTTCTTT.

Within the sample, this clone is medium-sized. The chain couples TRBV2 to TRBJ2-7; TRBD2 is a possible D gene (5 bases). Germline V CDR1 and CDR2: SNHLY, FYNNEI. The CDR3 spans 15 residues. Trimming took off 3 bases at V and 3 bases at J, with 15 bases between the two ends. The CDR3 protein is CASSDSRGWGYEQYF. The CDR3 bases are TGTGCCAGCAGTGATTCACGGGGTTGGGGCTACGAGCAGTACTTC. Combining the CDR3 with reference TRBV2 and TRBJ2-7 gives the whole variable domain EPEVTQTPSHQVTQMGQEVILRCVPISNHLYFYWYRQILGQKVEFLVSFYNNEISEKSEIFDDQFSVERPDGSNFTLKIRSTKLEDSAMYFCASSDSRGWGYEQYFGPGTRLTVT.

This chain uses TRBV19 with TRBJ2-1; TRBD2 is a possible D gene (5 bases). V was cut by 7 bases and J by 7 bases, with 11 bases left in between. The CDR3 extends over 12 amino acids. The V gene's germline CDR1 is LNHDA and CDR2 SQIVND (reference sequence). CDR3 in amino acids: CASKGLPNEQFF. Written as DNA, the CDR3 is TGTGCCAGTAAAGGACTCCCGAATGAGCAGTTCTTC.

The V call is TRBV29-1, the J call TRBJ2-7; 11 bases fit TRBD1. Germline CDR1 and CDR2: SQVTM and ANQGSEA. This CDR3 spans 15 amino acids. The V and J ends lost 6 bases and 5 bases, in that order; junction bases with no gene match: 12. In nucleotides, the CDR3 is TGCAGCGTCATCTGGACAGGGGGCTCAAGGAACGAGCAGTACTTC. Its translation: CSVIWTGGSRNEQYF.

This sequence joins TRBV2 and TRBJ1-4; perhaps TRBD1 as D (5 bases). The V and J ends lost 6 bases and 7 bases respectively, with 15 bases between them. The germline V gene has CDR1 SNHLY and CDR2 FYNNEI. This CDR3 spans 14 amino acids. The CDR3 reads CASRGGTGGEKLFF. In nucleotides, the CDR3 is TGTGCCAGCAGGGGGGGGACGGGCGGTGAAAAACTGTTTTTT.

V usage is TRBV28 and J usage is TRBJ1-5, with no clear D. This CDR3 is built from 12 residues. CDR1 is MDHEN, CDR2 SYDVKM, per germline. Trimming removed 6 bases from V and 4 bases from J, with 7 bases in between. This CDR3 is CASRAWNQPQHF. The CDR3 nucleotides are TGTGCCAGCAGAGCCTGGAATCAGCCCCAGCATTTT.

For the CDR3, the DNA is TGTGCCAGTAGTAGCGGGGCCGCAGGGAGCGGGGAGCTGTTTTTT. Translated: CASSSGAAGSGELFF. The rearrangement joins TRBV19 to TRBJ2-2; TRBD2 might be the D (6 bases). Germline CDR1 LNHDA, CDR2 SQIVND (reference sequence). The CDR3 contains 15 residues. The ends were cut back, 4 bases at V and 7 bases at J, with 16 bases in the middle.

Only one count was recorded for this clone. The genes are TRBV6-6 and TRBJ1-2; the match to TRBD1 covers 8 bases. The CDR3 is 12 residues long. After removal of 6 bases from V and 7 bases from J, the junction contained 4 bases not matched to a gene. Per germline, CDR1 MNHNY and CDR2 SVGAGI (reference sequence). The CDR3 sequence is CASSPDRAGYTF. CDR3 sequence (DNA): TGTGCCAGCAGCCCGGACAGGGCTGGCTACACCTTC.

A single count supports this clone. The rearrangement uses TRBV6-5 and TRBJ2-7, with TRBD1 as a possible D gene (6 bases). This CDR3 is built from 13 residues. Trimming took off 7 bases at V and 1 base at J, with 11 bases between the two ends. Germline-derived CDR1 and CDR2 are MNHEY and SVGAGI. The CDR3 region has the DNA TGTGCCAGCAACCCTCAGGGGTCCTACGAGCAGTACTTC. Protein sequence: CASNPQGSYEQYF.

The CDR3 reads CASSLDRAYNEKLFF. The CDR3 DNA is TGTGCCAGCAGTTTGGACAGGGCCTATAATGAAAAACTGTTTTTT. The rearrangement joins TRBV2 to TRBJ1-4; 8 positions agree with TRBD1. The CDR3 has 15 residues. Per the germline V gene, CDR1 is SNHLY and CDR2 is FYNNEI. J was trimmed by 4 bases and V by 5 bases; bases with no gene match: 6.

The V and J genes are TRBV4-3 and TRBJ2-1, with no clear D. V shed 0 bases and J shed 5 bases, with 11 bases lying between them. The CDR3 covers 15 residues. Germline V CDR1 and CDR2: LGHNA, YSLEER. The CDR3 sequence is CASSQDSQINNEQFF. Written as DNA, the CDR3 is TGCGCCAGCAGCCAAGATTCTCAGATTAACAATGAGCAGTTCTTC.

This chain joins TRBV30 and TRBJ1-5; 7 nucleotides match TRBD1. V lost 1 base, J lost 6 bases, and 3 bases stayed unmatched. There are 13 residues in the CDR3. The germline CDR1 and CDR2 sequences are GTSNPN and SVGIG (reference sequence). CDR3 loop: CAWSGQGSQPQHF. Written as DNA, the CDR3 is TGTGCCTGGAGTGGACAGGGCAGTCAGCCCCAGCATTTT.

CDR3 DNA: TGTGCCAGCAGCTTGCTCGTTTTAGCGGGAGAGTCTGGGGCCAACGTCCTGACTTTC. Translated: CASSLLVLAGESGANVLTF. The chain links TRBV5-6 to TRBJ2-6; 9 bases align to TRBD2. This CDR3 is 19 amino acids long. Germline values: CDR1 SGHDT, CDR2 YYEEEE. With V trimmed by 1 base and J by 1 base, 9 bases remained unmatched.

This clone was counted once. The chain carries TRBV4-3 and TRBJ2-1, with D possibly TRBD1 on 6 matching bases. The CDR3 runs 19 residues. CDR1 is LGHNA, CDR2 YSLEER, per germline. The V end was cut by 0 bases, the J end by 4 bases, with 22 bases between. The CDR3 is CASSQDSGTSLKGYNEQFF. The CDR3 region has the DNA TGCGCCAGCAGCCAAGATTCGGGGACAAGCCTCAAAGGTTACAATGAGCAGTTCTTC.